This TCR beta chain was identified during a study of T-cell reconstitution after alpha-beta-depleted transplantation in children. Study-wide results and limits: Roughly two months post-transplant, alpha-beta T cells reportedly originated from several hundred graft clones that had expanded. Diversity and T-cell counts at one year after transplant derived mostly from new T cells. Where some patients showed high TCRbeta diversity at day 60, it came from recipient T cells and thymic progenitors that had survived.

With regard to this clonotype: Its matching antigen is unknown.

Unique molecular identifiers featured in how the TCRbeta library was prepared. Each CDR3 protein gets one entry after TCRdb re-called the PCR reads with MiXCR. Found here are some 290,000 distinct CDR3 sequences, approximately 20% of them singletons; the top ten hold 9.5% to 12%. The sample was PBMCs, mostly from graft donor cells, taken 180 days after TCRalphabeta/CD19-depleted stem cell transplant. The receptor's source is a male patient under 18 who had a stem cell transplant for acute lymphoblastic leukemia, so the T cells may come from the graft donor.

The CDR3 here is CASSPPGRWSYEQYF. CDR3 coding DNA: TGTGCCAGCAGTCCCCCGGGGCGGTGGTCCTACGAGCAGTACTTC. This chain connects TRBV27 to TRBJ2-7, with D perhaps being TRBD1 or TRBD2 (5 bases each). Germline V gene data show CDR1 as MNHEY and CDR2 as SMNVEV (reference sequence). V was shortened by 5 bases and J by 1 base, with 15 bases between the two germline ends. The CDR3 is 15 amino acids.